This T cell receptor (beta chain) stems from a study of blood T cell repertoires in COVID-19. J gave up 2 bases and V 2 bases, and 2 bases lay outside the gene matches. From germline, CDR1 is MNHEY and CDR2 SVGAGI. The CDR3 consists of 14 residues. Sequencing was performed with immunoSEQ multiplex PCR; in TCRdb, only in-frame clones are kept and a portion is missing. The repertoire holds approximately 270,000 clones, about 89% seen once, with about 0.8% in the top ten. With respect to this clone: Other DNA sequences in this sample translate to the same CDR3.

Sequenced material: peripheral blood. The receptor was isolated from a young man with acute or convalescent COVID-19. The V gene is TRBV6-5, the J gene TRBJ2-7; 8 bases line up with TRBD1. The CDR3 nucleotides read TGTGCCAGCAGTTACGCCAGGGGGCCCTACGAGCAGTACTTC. Translation: CASSYARGPYEQYF.